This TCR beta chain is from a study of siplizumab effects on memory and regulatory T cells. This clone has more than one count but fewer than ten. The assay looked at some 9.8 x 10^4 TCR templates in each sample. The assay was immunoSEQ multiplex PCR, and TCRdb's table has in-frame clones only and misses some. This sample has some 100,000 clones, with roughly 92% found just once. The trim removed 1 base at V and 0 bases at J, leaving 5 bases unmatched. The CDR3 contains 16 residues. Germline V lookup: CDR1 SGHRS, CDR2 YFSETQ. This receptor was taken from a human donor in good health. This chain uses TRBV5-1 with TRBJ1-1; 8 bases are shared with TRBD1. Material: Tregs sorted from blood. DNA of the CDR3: TGCGCCAGCAGCTTGATTGGGACAGGCTTGAACACTGAAGCTTTCTTT. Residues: CASSLIGTGLNTEAFF.